The 29 T cell receptor beta chains below were found in one sample sequenced in a study of cytomegalovirus exposure and HLA in healthy donors. The method was immunoSEQ multiplex PCR; TCRdb's version includes in-frame clones alone and lacks a portion of them. This sample yields fewer than 250,000 clones, of which approximately 87% are seen a single time; about 3% belongs to the top ten. The sample was PBMCs. The receptors stem from a man aged 18 to 29 in good health and CMV-seronegative.

The gene calls are TRBV4-3 and TRBJ2-1, with 12 bases aligning to TRBD2. Germline V lookup: CDR1 LGHNA, CDR2 YSLEER. The V segment lost 0 bases and the J segment 8 bases; nucleotides outside the gene matches: 5. This CDR3 spans 16 amino acids. The CDR3 DNA reads as TGCGCCAGCAGCCAAGATCTAGCGGGAGGGTCCGATGAGCAGTTCTTC. Translation: CASSQDLAGGSDEQFF.

This clone came up once. This chain connects TRBV5-5 to TRBJ2-7; TRBD2 is a possible D gene (6 bases). Germline CDR1 reads SGHKS; CDR2 reads YYEKEE (reference sequence). Trimming pared 4 bases from V and 2 bases from J, leaving 16 bases between. This CDR3 has 15 residues. CDR3 nucleotide sequence: TGTGCCAGCAGCGTGACTAGTTTAAACCCCTACGAGCAGTACTTC. It is translated as CASSVTSLNPYEQYF.

The chain links TRBV5-1 to TRBJ2-7, with D perhaps TRBD2 (6 bases). This CDR3 has 13 residues. The germline V and J ends were trimmed by 3 bases and 4 bases, with 11 bases remaining between them. Per germline, CDR1 SGHRS and CDR2 YFSETQ. The CDR3 loop reads CASSSTGGYEQYF. The CDR3 DNA reads as TGCGCCAGCAGCTCCACTGGGGGGTACGAGCAGTACTTC.

The chain links TRBV5-6 to TRBJ2-1; TRBD1 is a possible D gene (6 bases). Trimming shortened V by 4 bases and J by 12 bases, and 20 bases separated the two germline ends. This CDR3 has 14 amino acids. The V gene's germline CDR1 is SGHDT and CDR2 YYEEEE. The CDR3 DNA is TGTGCCAGCAGCGATCTTATCGGGACAATGGTGCAGTTCTTC. Translation: CASSDLIGTMVQFF.

The genes are TRBV5-1 and TRBJ2-1; 9 nucleotides match TRBD1. This CDR3 spans 16 amino acids. Germline trimming cut 3 bases from V and 9 bases from J; bases unmatched to any gene: 13. The germline V gene has CDR1 SGHRS and CDR2 YFSETQ. CDR3 bases: TGCGCCAGCAGCTCCGGGACAGGGTATGGACGCGGTGAGCAGTTCTTC. Translation: CASSSGTGYGRGEQFF.

The V gene is TRBV6-5, the J gene TRBJ1-5, with D unclear. CDR1 and CDR2 (germline): MNHEY, SVGAGI. The CDR3 extends over 16 amino acids. Trimming stripped 0 bases from V and 2 bases from J, with 11 bases between. The CDR3 region is CASSYSARGGNQPQHF. CDR3 DNA: TGTGCCAGCAGTTACTCCGCCCGCGGGGGCAATCAGCCCCAGCATTTT.

The J gene is TRBJ2-2, the V gene TRBV5-1; maybe TRBD1 (6 bases). The V gene lost 0 bases and the J gene lost 0 bases, with 12 bases spanning the gap. CDR1 is SGHRS, CDR2 YFSETQ, per germline. This CDR3 contains 17 residues. CDR3 region: CASSLEPGAANTGELFF. Written as DNA, the CDR3 is TGCGCCAGCAGCTTGGAGCCAGGGGCAGCGAACACCGGGGAGCTGTTTTTT.

J is TRBJ2-5 and V is TRBV5-1; 8 bases line up with TRBD2. Germline lookup yields CDR1 SGHRS and CDR2 YFSETQ. The length of the CDR3 is 17 residues. J gave up 1 base and V 0 bases, and 8 bases lay outside the gene matches. CDR3 bases: TGCGCCAGCAGCTTGGGGTCGGGGGGGACTACCCAAGAGACCCAGTACTTC. Translation gives CASSLGSGGTTQETQYF.

The rearrangement joins TRBV23-1 to TRBJ2-2, with 7 bases aligning to TRBD1. TRBV23-1 is treated as an ORF (open reading frame) with a function not yet certain. The CDR3 loop spans 17 amino acids. The ends lost 3 bases at V and 4 bases at J; junction bases unmatched: 11. In DNA, the CDR3 is TGCGCCAGCAGTCAGGCGACAGGGAGTATAGGCACCGGGGAGCTGTTTTTT. Encoded protein: CASSQATGSIGTGELFF.

The chain links TRBV11-3 to TRBJ2-1; D not resolved. V was cut by 4 bases and J by 4 bases, with 8 bases left in between. The CDR3 consists of 13 residues. Germline V CDR1 and CDR2: SGHNT, YENEEA. The CDR3, as DNA: TGTGCCAGCAGCTGGAGAGATTACAATGAGCAGTTCTTC. Its translation is CASSWRDYNEQFF.

The genes are TRBV19 and TRBJ1-1; no definite D call. The CDR3 length is 15 residues. Germline CDR1 LNHDA, CDR2 SQIVND (reference sequence). Trimming cost V 0 bases and J 4 bases, with 12 bases left between them. CDR3 nucleotide sequence: TGTGCCAGTAGTATAGATCCGGGAGGGAGCACTGAAGCTTTCTTT. Amino acids: CASSIDPGGSTEAFF.

CDR3 amino acids: CASSVGGGTSSSEQFF. CDR3 coding DNA: TGTGCCAGCAGCGTAGGGGGAGGGACTAGCTCGAGTGAGCAGTTCTTC. The chain links TRBV9 to TRBJ2-1; TRBD2 aligns across 9 bases. Germline V gene sequence: CDR1 SGDLS, CDR2 YYNGEE. V lost 0 bases, J lost 9 bases, and 10 bases stayed unmatched. The length of the CDR3 is 16 residues.

The genes are TRBV18 and TRBJ1-5; a weak D match, TRBD1 (6 bases). The CDR3 loop spans 13 amino acids. V lost 8 bases to trimming and J lost 2 bases, with 10 bases between them. Germline V gene lookup returns CDR1 KGHSH and CDR2 LQKENI. This chain's CDR3 is CASAPGGNQPQHF. The CDR3 nucleotides read TGTGCCAGCGCTCCAGGGGGCAATCAGCCCCAGCATTTT.

This clone has only one observation. The chain carries TRBV6-6 and TRBJ1-2, with TRBD1 matching over 7 bases. CDR1 and CDR2 (germline): MNHNY, SVGAGI (reference sequence). J was trimmed by 3 bases and V by 8 bases; bases with no gene match: 12. The CDR3 contains 15 residues. The CDR3 sequence: CASAFRDSLDYGYTF. The CDR3, as DNA: TGTGCCAGCGCATTCCGGGACAGCTTGGACTATGGCTACACCTTC.

This clone was counted only a few times. The rearrangement links TRBV6-6 to TRBJ1-2; no definite D call. V was trimmed by 6 bases and J by 8 bases, leaving 13 bases between them. The CDR3 has 12 residues. From germline, CDR1 is MNHNY and CDR2 SVGAGI (reference sequence). The CDR3 loop reads CASSVTAEGYTF. The CDR3 DNA reads TGTGCCAGCAGCGTAACCGCGGAGGGCTACACCTTC.

This chain joins TRBV29-1 and TRBJ2-7, with D possibly being TRBD1 (5 bases). Trimming took off 3 bases at V and 4 bases at J, with 13 bases between the two ends. The CDR3 runs to 13 residues. Germline CDR1 is SQVTM and CDR2 is ANQGSEA. In DNA, the CDR3 is TGCAGCGTTGAGTCCCAGGGTGATTACGAGCAGTACTTC. This encodes CSVESQGDYEQYF.

The V call is TRBV7-2, the J call TRBJ2-1; 9 bases agree with TRBD1. J lost 1 base, V lost 5 bases, and 3 bases had no gene match. Per germline, CDR1 SGHTA and CDR2 FQGNSA. The CDR3 has 15 amino acids. The CDR3, as DNA: TGTGCCAGCAGCCTACAGGGGGCGTCCTACAATGAGCAGTTCTTC. Its protein product is CASSLQGASYNEQFF.

This clone showed up just once. The chain has TRBV23-1 and TRBJ1-1, with TRBD1 as a possible D gene (6 bases). TRBV23-1 is recorded as an ORF, its role being uncertain. The CDR3 contains 18 residues. The germline V and J ends were trimmed by 4 bases and 1 base, with 22 bases remaining between them. In DNA form, the CDR3 reads TGCGCCAGCAGTCCTCACCCCCGTCGGACAGAAAAGAACACTGAAGCTTTCTTT. Translating gives CASSPHPRRTEKNTEAFF.

The chain links TRBV30 to TRBJ2-1, with 8 nucleotides matching TRBD2. CDR3 size: 14 residues. CDR1 is GTSNPN, CDR2 SVGIG, per germline (reference sequence). J lost 9 bases, V lost 2 bases, and 9 bases had no gene match. For the CDR3, the DNA is TGTGCCTGGAGTACCGGGACTAGTCTCGCTGAGCAGTTCTTC. Translated: CAWSTGTSLAEQFF.

There are many counts of this clone. This CDR3 is also generated by other DNA sequences in the sample. The CDR3, as DNA: TGCGCCAGCAGCTTTGGACAGGGGGGTGAAAAACTGTTTTTT. Its protein product is CASSFGQGGEKLFF. The rearrangement uses TRBV5-1 and TRBJ1-4; TRBD1 matches at 10 bases. CDR3 size: 14 residues. Trimming at V came to 2 bases and at J to 7 bases, leaving 2 bases not matched to a gene. Germline loops: CDR1 SGHRS, CDR2 YFSETQ.

The J gene is TRBJ2-7, the V gene TRBV25-1; a weak D match, TRBD2 (5 bases). Trimming left V 2 bases short and J 3 bases short, with 5 bases between. Germline CDR1 and CDR2: MGHDK and SYGVNS. This CDR3 has 12 amino acids. This CDR3 reads CASSEGSYEQYF. For the CDR3, the DNA is TGTGCCAGCAGTGAAGGGAGCTACGAGCAGTACTTC.

This clone was observed once. V usage is TRBV4-3 and J usage is TRBJ2-2; tentative D call: TRBD2 (6 bases). The germline gives CDR1 LGHNA, CDR2 YSLEER. The CDR3 totals 15 residues. Trimming removed 2 bases at V and 4 bases at J, with 11 bases between. CDR3 coding DNA: TGCGCCAGCAGCCAAAGGAGGGAAGGCACCGGGGAGCTGTTTTTT. This sequence encodes CASSQRREGTGELFF.

This chain links TRBV19 with TRBJ2-7, with 7 positions matching TRBD2. The junction had 4 bases not matched to a gene; V was cut back by 2 bases and J by 3 bases. Germline V CDR1 and CDR2: LNHDA, SQIVND (reference sequence). The CDR3 is 14 amino acids. CDR3 nucleotide sequence: TGTGCCAGTAGTATAAAAGCGGGGCACTACGAGCAGTACTTC. Translation: CASSIKAGHYEQYF.

This chain uses TRBV27 with TRBJ1-2; 7 nucleotides match TRBD1. CDR1 is MNHEY, CDR2 SMNVEV, per germline (reference sequence). The V gene end was trimmed by 3 bases and the J gene end by 3 bases; junction bases not matched to a gene: 7. The CDR3 runs to 15 residues. DNA for the CDR3: TGTGCCAGCAGTTTCTCCGGGACAGCCGACTATGGCTACACCTTC. Its protein is CASSFSGTADYGYTF.

The chain combines TRBV5-1 with TRBJ2-2, with no clear D. The CDR3 runs to 14 residues. The V end lost 2 bases, the J end lost 8 bases, and 13 bases lay between the germline ends. Germline CDR1 SGHRS, CDR2 YFSETQ. CDR3 nucleotide sequence: TGCGCCAGCAGCTTTGAGGATTACTCTGGGGAGCTGTTTTTT. It specifies CASSFEDYSGELFF. Drawing the rest from reference TRBV5-1 and TRBJ2-2, the complete variable domain is KAGVTQTPRYLIKTRGQQVTLSCSPISGHRSVSWYQQTPGQGLQFLFEYFSETQRNKGNFPGRFSGRQFSNSRSEMNVSTLELGDSALYLCASSFEDYSGELFFGEGSRLTVL.

V and J are TRBV4-1 and TRBJ2-1; weak D call: TRBD1 (5 bases). The CDR3 consists of 16 residues. Trimming pared 8 bases from V and 4 bases from J, leaving 21 bases between. Germline V lookup: CDR1 MGHRA, CDR2 YSYEKL. CDR3 coding DNA: TGCGCCAGCGAACCAAGGGGATTAGGGCTTTACAATGAGCAGTTCTTC. It translates to CASEPRGLGLYNEQFF.

This rearrangement joins TRBV27 to TRBJ2-1, with 7 bases matching TRBD2. Trimming removed 2 bases from V and 8 bases from J; junction bases left unmatched: 3. CDR1 and CDR2 (germline): MNHEY, SMNVEV (reference sequence). CDR3 size: 13 residues. The CDR3 DNA reads TGTGCCAGCAGTTTAGCGGGAGCATATGAGCAGTTCTTC. Encoded protein: CASSLAGAYEQFF.

The chain employs TRBV6-1 and TRBJ2-4; tentative D call: TRBD2 (5 bases). The germline CDR1 and CDR2 sequences are MNHNS and SASEGT. The CDR3 is made up of 16 amino acids. The V end lost 2 bases, the J end lost 2 bases, and 13 bases lay between the germline ends. The CDR3 region is CASSETRVGSKNIQYF. In DNA, the CDR3 is TGTGCCAGCAGTGAAACGAGGGTCGGTTCCAAAAACATTCAGTACTTC.

This clone was detected a few times. V and J are TRBV6-4 and TRBJ1-2; TRBD1 might be the D (6 bases). Per germline, CDR1 MRHNA and CDR2 SNTAGT. This CDR3 is 12 amino acids long. The V end was cut by 7 bases, the J end by 2 bases, with 8 bases between. CDR3: CASKGQNYGYTF. The CDR3 coding sequence is TGTGCCAGCAAAGGACAGAACTATGGCTACACCTTC.